This T cell receptor (beta chain) was sequenced during a study of blood T cell repertoires in COVID-19. Study details: Samples taken during acute and convalescent COVID-19 were collected in the United States, Italy and Spain. PBMCs, B-cell-depleted T cells, or T cells were the source of the cDNA or gDNA that made up the material.

This clone was seen more than once but under ten times. V shed 1 base, J shed 2 bases, and the junction held 6 bases outside the gene matches. The length of the CDR3 is 15 residues. CDR1 and CDR2 (germline): GTSNPN, SVGIG (reference sequence). Source study methods: Amplification of reference gene primers provided the estimated nucleated cell counts. Using immunoSEQ multiplex PCR, the repertoire was profiled, and TCRdb retains in-frame clones only, with some absent. V, J and clone size are taken as reported in that table, and D and trimming were inferred from the DNA itself. The table includes about 120,000 clones, about 80% detected once.

Material for sequencing was peripheral blood. V gene TRBV30 combines with J gene TRBJ2-7, with 9 bases matching TRBD1. This clonotype originated in a human donor in a cohort sampled during active COVID-19. The DNA of the CDR3 is TGTGCCTGGAGTGGGGGGGACAGGGAGACCTACGAGCAGTACTTC. As protein: CAWSGGDRETYEQYF.